This passage covers 20 T cell receptor beta chains from one sample sequenced in a study of cytomegalovirus exposure and HLA in healthy donors. PCR primers comprised 60 Vbeta and 13 Jbeta primers. Produced via immunoSEQ multiplex PCR; TCRdb's table is partial and in-frame only. Among around 100,000 clones listed, approximately 80% were seen once. Sequencing was done on a sample of PBMCs. The receptors derive from a woman between 18 and 30 years old in good health and CMV-seronegative.

This clone was recorded once. The junction departs from the called germline gene at one end, perhaps through a read error. This specimen includes other DNA sequences encoding the same CDR3. The J gene is TRBJ1-2, the V gene TRBV9; 10 nucleotides line up with TRBD1. The germline gives CDR1 SGDLS, CDR2 YYNGEE. CDR3 length equals 16 residues. CDR3 sequence (DNA): TGTGCCAGCAGTGCTAATCCGGGACAGGGGAGGTATGGCTATACCTTC. Translating gives CASSANPGQGRYGYTF.

The CDR3 region has the DNA TGTGCCAGCAGAAAGGACAGGGGTGGCACTGAAGCTTTCTTT. It is translated as CASRKDRGGTEAFF. The chain combines TRBV2 with TRBJ1-1, with 9 bases lining up with TRBD1. Germline V gene data show CDR1 as SNHLY and CDR2 as FYNNEI. V was clipped by 6 bases and J by 4 bases; unmatched bases: 6. The CDR3 is made up of 14 amino acids.

The chain carries TRBV28 and TRBJ2-3; 11 bases align to TRBD2. Trimming cost V 5 bases and J 6 bases; bases outside gene matches: 4. Looked up from germline, CDR1 is MDHEN and CDR2 is SYDVKM. This CDR3 contains 14 residues. CDR3 residues: CASSRTSGLDTQYF. Written as DNA, the CDR3 is TGTGCCAGCAGTCGGACTAGCGGGTTGGATACGCAGTATTTT.

This chain connects TRBV27 to TRBJ2-6; D is possibly TRBD2 (6 bases). Trimming took 5 bases from V and 2 from J, leaving 10 bases between them. The CDR3 is 15 residues long. Germline CDR1 is MNHEY and CDR2 is SMNVEV (reference sequence). CDR3 DNA sequence: TGTGCCAGCAGTCGTGGGGGGACTGGGGCCAACGTCCTGACTTTC. This codes for CASSRGGTGANVLTF.

On this clone itself: One end of the junction varies from germline; a read error may be responsible. The V call is TRBV7-9, the J call TRBJ2-7, with a weak D call TRBD1 (5 bases). Germline V CDR1 and CDR2: SEHNR, FQNEAQ (reference sequence). The length of the CDR3 is 14 residues. The CDR3 sequence is CSSSLGQGQHEQYF. Written as DNA, the CDR3 is TGTTCCAGCAGCTTAGGGCAGGGTCAGCACGAGCAGTACTTC.

The rearrangement links TRBV28 to TRBJ2-7, with unresolved D. This CDR3 is built from 12 residues. Trimming took off 4 bases at V and 6 bases at J, with 10 bases between the two ends. In germline, CDR1 is MDHEN, CDR2 SYDVKM. The CDR3 is CASSSLGSEQYF. The CDR3 DNA reads as TGTGCCAGCAGTTCCCTGGGCAGCGAGCAGTACTTC.

The chain recombines TRBV28 with TRBJ2-7, with TRBD2 as a possible D gene (5 bases). Looked up from germline, CDR1 is MDHEN and CDR2 is SYDVKM. The CDR3 is 16 residues long. V was cut by 5 bases and J by 3 bases, with 20 bases left in between. In DNA, the CDR3 is TGTGCCAGCAGTCCCAGAGTACTAGTCGGAAGCTACGAGCAGTACTTC. It yields the protein CASSPRVLVGSYEQYF.

The chain recombines TRBV7-3 with TRBJ2-3, with TRBD2 identical over 9 bases. V lost 4 bases to trimming and J lost 6 bases; unmatched junction nucleotides: 5. This CDR3 is built from 14 residues. CDR1 and CDR2 from the germline V gene are SGHTA and FQGTGA. The chain's CDR3 is CASSSKTSGDTQYF. The CDR3 nucleotides read TGTGCCAGCAGCTCCAAGACTAGCGGTGATACGCAGTATTTT.

CDR3 loop: CASSPDSNTGELFF. CDR3 sequence (DNA): TGTGCCAGCAGCCCGGACTCGAACACCGGGGAGCTGTTTTTT. This chain uses TRBV9 with TRBJ2-2, with a weak D call TRBD2 (5 bases). The CDR3 has 14 amino acids. Per the germline V gene, CDR1 is SGDLS and CDR2 is YYNGEE. Trimming removed 4 bases at V and 0 bases at J, with 7 bases between.

The chain recombines TRBV4-3 with TRBJ2-2, with no clear D. Germline-derived CDR1 and CDR2 are LGHNA and YSLEER. Trimming took 0 bases from V and 3 from J, leaving 11 bases between them. The CDR3 covers 16 residues. CDR3 loop: CASSQESWPDTGELFF. DNA for the CDR3: TGCGCCAGCAGCCAAGAATCCTGGCCCGACACCGGGGAGCTGTTTTTT.

This chain joins TRBV7-8 and TRBJ1-1, with TRBD1 identical over 7 bases. The CDR3 is 14 residues long. V lost 4 bases, J lost 3 bases, and 5 bases stayed unmatched. From germline, CDR1 is SGHVS and CDR2 FQNEAQ. The CDR3 DNA reads as TGTGCCAGCAGCTCCGACAGGGAGTACACTGAAGCTTTCTTT. Amino acids: CASSSDREYTEAFF.

The J gene is TRBJ1-4, the V gene TRBV5-1; TRBD1 matches 8 bases. The CDR3 spans 19 residues. J was trimmed by 5 bases and V by 0 bases; bases with no gene match: 15. Looked up from germline, CDR1 is SGHRS and CDR2 is YFSETQ. CDR3 sequence reads: CASSLGTLQTGGENEKLFF. The CDR3 coding sequence is TGCGCCAGCAGCTTGGGAACGTTACAAACAGGGGGTGAAAATGAAAAACTGTTTTTT.

The rearrangement links TRBV7-9 to TRBJ1-1; the match to TRBD1 covers 7 bases. The CDR3 covers 16 residues. CDR1 and CDR2 (germline): SEHNR, FQNEAQ (reference sequence). Germline trimming cut 2 bases from V and 3 bases from J; bases unmatched to any gene: 9. The DNA of the CDR3 is TGTGCCAGCAGCTTATATGGACAGGATTGGGACACTGAAGCTTTCTTT. Translation gives CASSLYGQDWDTEAFF. Full variable domain (remainder filled in from reference TRBV7-9 and TRBJ1-1): DTGVSQNPRHKITKRGQNVTFRCDPISEHNRLYWYRQTLGQGPEFLTYFQNEAQLEKSRLLSDRFSAERPKGSFSTLEIQRTEQGDSAMYLCASSLYGQDWDTEAFFGQGTRLTVV.

The rearrangement joins TRBV28 to TRBJ2-1; TRBD2 agrees at 9 bases. J was trimmed by 9 bases and V by 6 bases; bases with no gene match: 18. The CDR3 has 17 amino acids. CDR1 MDHEN and CDR2 SYDVKM come from the germline V gene. CDR3 bases: TGTGCCAGCAGCTTCTACTTGGGGCTAGCGGGATCGGGTGAGCAGTTCTTC. Protein: CASSFYLGLAGSGEQFF.

The gene calls are TRBV6-1 and TRBJ2-7, with a tentative D call TRBD1 (6 bases). Germline CDR1 and CDR2: MNHNS and SASEGT. The CDR3 contains 11 residues. CDR3 sequence: CASSISGTPVV. The CDR3 DNA sequence: TGTGCCAGCAGTATTTCCGGGACACCCGTTGTC.

The J gene is TRBJ2-7, the V gene TRBV2; 7 bases map to TRBD1. Trimming took 10 bases from V and 0 from J; bases not matched to a gene: 9. The CDR3 length is 14 residues. Germline V gene data show CDR1 as SNHLY and CDR2 as FYNNEI. CDR3 bases: TGTGCCACCATAATGACAGGGTCCTCCTACGAGCAGTACTTC. Translating it yields CATIMTGSSYEQYF.

This clone came up once. In DNA, the CDR3 is TGTGCCAGCAGCCTCGACAGGGAACATGGCTACACCTTC. Its translation is CASSLDREHGYTF. The chain combines TRBV7-8 with TRBJ1-2; 7 positions agree with TRBD1. The germline gives CDR1 SGHVS, CDR2 FQNEAQ. The CDR3 is 13 amino acids. J was trimmed by 6 bases and V by 5 bases; bases with no gene match: 6.

For this clone: In the same sample, other DNA sequences code for this CDR3. V usage is TRBV27 and J usage is TRBJ2-7; 7 bases are a match to TRBD1. CDR3 length equals 16 residues. Germline lookup yields CDR1 MNHEY and CDR2 SMNVEV (reference sequence). Losses at the gene ends were 6 bases for V and 4 bases for J; bases not matched to a gene: 15. The CDR3 DNA follows: TGTGCCAGCAGACCGAGCGACAGGGTATCCTTTTACGAGCAGTACTTC. Translating it yields CASRPSDRVSFYEQYF.

Only a few counts were recorded for this clone. The rearrangement uses TRBV7-9 and TRBJ1-5; D remains ambiguous. The germline CDR1 and CDR2 sequences are SEHNR and FQNEAQ (reference sequence). This CDR3 has 14 amino acids. V gave up 1 base and J gave up 7 bases, with 11 bases separating them. The CDR3 sequence: CASSLGGGSQPQHF. Written as DNA, the CDR3 is TGTGCCAGCAGCTTAGGGGGAGGTTCGCAGCCCCAGCATTTT.

The chain uses TRBV30 and TRBJ1-5; weak D call: TRBD1 (6 bases). The CDR3 has 13 residues. Germline assignment: CDR1 GTSNPN and CDR2 SVGIG (reference sequence). V gave up 4 bases and J gave up 7 bases, with 14 bases separating them. The CDR3 nucleotides read TGTGCCTGGACTTCAGGGGTAGGGCAGCCCCAGCATTTT. It yields the protein CAWTSGVGQPQHF.